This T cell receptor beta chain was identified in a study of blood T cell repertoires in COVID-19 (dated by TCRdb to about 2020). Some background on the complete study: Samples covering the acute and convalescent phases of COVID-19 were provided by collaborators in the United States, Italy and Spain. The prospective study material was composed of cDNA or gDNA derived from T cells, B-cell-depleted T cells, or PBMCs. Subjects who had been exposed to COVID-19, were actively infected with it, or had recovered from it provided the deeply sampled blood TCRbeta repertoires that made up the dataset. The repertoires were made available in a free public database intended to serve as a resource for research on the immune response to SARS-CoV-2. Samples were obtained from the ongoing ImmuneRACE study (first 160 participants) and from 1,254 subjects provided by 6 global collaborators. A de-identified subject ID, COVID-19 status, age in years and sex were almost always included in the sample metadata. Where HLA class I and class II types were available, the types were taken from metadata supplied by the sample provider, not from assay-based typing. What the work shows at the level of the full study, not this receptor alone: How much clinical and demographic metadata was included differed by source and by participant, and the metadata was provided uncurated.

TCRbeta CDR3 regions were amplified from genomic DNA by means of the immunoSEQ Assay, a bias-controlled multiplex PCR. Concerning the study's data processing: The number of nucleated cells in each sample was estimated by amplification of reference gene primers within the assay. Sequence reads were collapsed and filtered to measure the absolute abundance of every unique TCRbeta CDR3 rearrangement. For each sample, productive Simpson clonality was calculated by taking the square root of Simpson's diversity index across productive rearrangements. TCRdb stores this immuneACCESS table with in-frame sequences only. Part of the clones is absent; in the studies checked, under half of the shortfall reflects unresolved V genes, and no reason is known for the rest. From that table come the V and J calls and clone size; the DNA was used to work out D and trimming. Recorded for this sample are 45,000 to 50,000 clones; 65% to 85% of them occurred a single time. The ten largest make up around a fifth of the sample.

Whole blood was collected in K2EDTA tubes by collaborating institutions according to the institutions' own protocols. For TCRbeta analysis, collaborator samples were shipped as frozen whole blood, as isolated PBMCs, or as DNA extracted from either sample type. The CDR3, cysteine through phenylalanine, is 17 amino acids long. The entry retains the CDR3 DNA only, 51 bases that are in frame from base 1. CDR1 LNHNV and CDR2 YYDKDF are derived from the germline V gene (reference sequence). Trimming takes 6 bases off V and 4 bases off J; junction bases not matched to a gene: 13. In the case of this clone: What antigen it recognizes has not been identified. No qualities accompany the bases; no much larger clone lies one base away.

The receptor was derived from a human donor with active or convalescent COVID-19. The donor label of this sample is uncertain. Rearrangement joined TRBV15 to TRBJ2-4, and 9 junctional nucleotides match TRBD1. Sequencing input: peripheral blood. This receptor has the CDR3 CATRHLPDRGSKNIQYF. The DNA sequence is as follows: TGTGCCACCAGACACCTCCCGGACAGGGGATCAAAAAACATTCAGTACTTC.